A single sample gave rise to the 30 T cell receptor beta chains below, sequenced in a study of blood T cells in healthy people across ages. Primed by a sample-barcoded 5' primer and a J-beta primer mix, a second PCR proceeded for about 6 to 11 cycles. From the 5' RACE reads, TCRdb called clonotypes with MiXCR, one entry per CDR3 protein. The sample has under 2 million distinct CDR3 sequences, about 31% seen once. The source material was blood. All receptors come from a woman aged 25 to 39 in good health.

The chain employs TRBV20-1 and TRBJ2-3; unclear D gene. V was shortened by 3 bases and J by 0 bases, with 7 bases between the two germline ends. Germline V gives CDR1 DFQATT, CDR2 SNEGSKA (reference sequence). CDR3 length: 13 residues. The CDR3 protein is CSARWPSTDTQYF. The CDR3 region has the DNA TGCAGTGCTAGGTGGCCGAGCACAGATACGCAGTATTTT.

Only a few counts were recorded for this clonotype. V and J are TRBV3-1 and TRBJ2-1, with 14 bases fitting TRBD2. V was clipped by 4 bases and J by 0 bases; unmatched bases: 5. The germline V gene encodes CDR1 LGHDT and CDR2 YNNKEL (reference sequence). This CDR3 contains 18 residues. The CDR3: CASSPRLAGGPSYNEQFF. The DNA of the CDR3 is TGTGCCAGCAGCCCTCGACTAGCGGGAGGGCCCTCCTACAATGAGCAGTTCTTC.

The V and J genes are TRBV28 and TRBJ2-1; 8 bases agree with TRBD1. The closer fit of TRBJ2-7 to the DNA end suggests the J call may be wrong. Germline CDR1 MDHEN, CDR2 SYDVKM. The CDR3 has 14 residues. The CDR3 nucleotides are TGTGCCAGCGGCCGGGACAGGCTCGACAATGAGCAGTACTTC. Translated, it gives CASGRDRLDNEQYF.

This clonotype was seen a few times. CDR3 nucleotide sequence: TGCAGCGTTGAAAAGCGGGAAATAAACAATGAGCAGTTCTTC. As protein: CSVEKREINNEQFF. The chain uses TRBV29-1 and TRBJ2-1, with 7 bases matching TRBD2. The CDR3 extends over 14 amino acids. Germline V gene sequence: CDR1 SQVTM, CDR2 ANQGSEA. V trimming: 2 bases; J trimming: 5 bases; junction bases outside the gene matches: 6.

This clonotype was picked up a small number of times. The V call is TRBV29-1, the J call TRBJ2-1; 7 nucleotides match TRBD2. This CDR3 contains 15 residues. V lost 6 bases, J lost 3 bases, and 11 bases stayed unmatched. Germline V gives CDR1 SQVTM, CDR2 ANQGSEA. This chain's CDR3 is CSVEGLSKDYNEQFF. Written as DNA, the CDR3 is TGCAGCGTGGAGGGACTATCTAAGGACTACAATGAGCAGTTCTTC.

This clonotype appeared a few times. V and J are TRBV12-3 or TRBV12-4 and TRBJ2-3, with 10 positions matching TRBD2. The CDR3 is made up of 18 amino acids. Losses at the gene ends were 5 bases for V and 2 bases for J; bases not matched to a gene: 13. Written as DNA, the CDR3 is TGTGCCAGCAGTCTCCCTGAAATAGCGGGGGGCCTCACAGATACGCAGTATTTT. It codes for CASSLPEIAGGLTDTQYF.

This chain's CDR3 is CSVGDPGPLEAFF. The DNA of the CDR3 is TGCAGCGTTGGGGACCCTGGGCCCCTTGAAGCTTTCTTT. This chain joins TRBV29-1 and TRBJ1-1; a possible D gene is TRBD1 (5 bases). V shed 4 bases and J shed 7 bases, with 16 bases lying between them. Germline values: CDR1 SQVTM, CDR2 ANQGSEA. The CDR3 has 13 amino acids.

On this clonotype itself: A junction boundary mismatches the germline segment, possibly from a read error. V and J are TRBV15 and TRBJ1-1; 8 nucleotides match TRBD1. Germline V CDR1 and CDR2: LNHNV, YYDKDF (reference sequence). The CDR3 loop spans 13 amino acids. The CDR3 region has the DNA TGTGCCGCCAGAGGACAGGGCCACACTGAAGCTTTCTTT. It encodes CAARGQGHTEAFF. Full variable domain (rest looked up from reference TRBV15 and TRBJ1-1): DAMVIQNPRYQVTQFGKPVTLSCSQTLNHNVMYWYQQKSSQAPKLLFHYYDKDFNNEADTPDNFQSRRPNTSFCFLDIRSPGLGDTAMYLCAARGQGHTEAFFGQGTRLTVV.

This chain links TRBV6-1 with TRBJ1-6, with 9 bases that match TRBD1. This CDR3 has 19 amino acids. Germline trimming cut 2 bases from V and 1 base from J; bases unmatched to any gene: 9. Germline V CDR1 and CDR2: MNHNS, SASEGT. Here the CDR3 DNA reads TGTGCCAGCAGTGAAAGGGGACAGGGAGTTCGGTCCTATAATTCACCCCTCCACTTT. It yields the protein CASSERGQGVRSYNSPLHF.

Note on this clonotype: This may be a read error: a much more frequent sequence differs by one nucleotide. This rearrangement joins TRBV4-2 to TRBJ1-2; D perhaps matches TRBD1 (5 bases). CDR3 length equals 15 residues. Germline V gives CDR1 LGHNA, CDR2 YNFKEQ. V was shortened by 0 bases and J by 3 bases, with 11 bases between the two germline ends. CDR3 residues: CASSQEQGEDYGYTF. DNA of the CDR3: TGTGCCAGCAGCCAAGAGCAGGGCGAAGACTATGGCTACACCTTC.

In its sample, this clonotype was seen a few times. This chain joins TRBV4-1 and TRBJ2-1, with D perhaps TRBD2 (7 bases). V was shortened by 0 bases and J by 1 base, with 13 bases between the two germline ends. CDR1 MGHRA and CDR2 YSYEKL come from the germline V gene. CDR3 size: 17 residues. CDR3 amino acids: CASSQDQGTISYNEQFF. CDR3 nucleotides: TGCGCCAGCAGCCAAGATCAGGGGACTATTTCCTACAATGAGCAGTTCTTC.

The rearrangement joins TRBV28 to TRBJ1-2; TRBD1 might be the D (6 bases). V dropped 7 bases and J dropped 0 bases, with 21 bases sitting between them. CDR3 length equals 17 residues. Per germline, CDR1 MDHEN and CDR2 SYDVKM. This CDR3 reads CASIPVGGEGTNYGYTF. The DNA for the CDR3 is TGTGCCAGCATCCCCGTAGGGGGTGAGGGCACTAACTATGGCTACACCTTC.

This clonotype was counted between two and nine times. V gene TRBV24-1 combines with J gene TRBJ2-1; 11 bases map to TRBD2. Per the germline V gene, CDR1 is KGHDR and CDR2 is SFDVKD. CDR3 length: 18 amino acids. Trimming took 6 bases from V and 2 from J; bases not matched to a gene: 11. CDR3 loop: CATSTLSGRGPTYNEQFF. The CDR3 nucleotides are TGTGCCACCAGTACTCTTAGCGGGAGGGGCCCAACCTACAATGAGCAGTTCTTC.

This rearrangement joins TRBV7-9 to TRBJ2-1, with 7 bases lining up with TRBD2. Germline V lookup: CDR1 SEHNR, CDR2 FQNEAQ (reference sequence). The CDR3 runs 16 residues. V lost 1 base, J lost 3 bases, and 6 bases stayed unmatched. The CDR3 here is CASSLGVASGYNEQFF. The CDR3 DNA is TGTGCCAGCAGCTTAGGGGTCGCTAGCGGCTACAATGAGCAGTTCTTC.

In its sample, this clonotype was seen a few times. The chain uses TRBV10-3 and TRBJ2-5; TRBD2 aligns across 8 bases. Germline CDR1 reads ENHRY; CDR2 reads SYGVKD. This CDR3 is built from 13 residues. Trimming took 8 bases from V and 3 from J; bases not matched to a gene: 5. CDR3 in DNA: TGTGCCATCGGGGTACTAGCGGAAGAGACCCAGTACTTC. It specifies CAIGVLAEETQYF.

This clonotype was found a few times. The genes are TRBV5-1 and TRBJ2-1; 9 nucleotides match TRBD1. The CDR3 covers 16 residues. Germline V gene sequence: CDR1 SGHRS, CDR2 YFSETQ. With 4 bases clipped from V and 4 bases from J, the junction kept 9 bases outside the gene matches. CDR3 in amino acids: CASSGGQGPIYNEQFF. CDR3 coding DNA: TGCGCCAGCAGCGGGGGACAGGGTCCGATTTACAATGAGCAGTTCTTC.

As DNA, the CDR3 is TGTGCCAGTAGCCACGGGACGACCTTTGTGGGCATTCAGTACTTC. Its translation is CASSHGTTFVGIQYF. V is TRBV19 and J is TRBJ2-4; D assignment may be TRBD1 or TRBD2 (5 bases each). This CDR3 has 15 amino acids. Trimming shortened V by 6 bases and J by 9 bases, and 21 bases separated the two germline ends. Per germline, CDR1 LNHDA and CDR2 SQIVND (reference sequence).

The chain has TRBV19 and TRBJ1-2; TRBD1 matches at 7 bases. With V trimmed by 5 bases and J by 2 bases, 8 bases remained unmatched. The CDR3 extends over 15 amino acids. The germline V gene encodes CDR1 LNHDA and CDR2 SQIVND (reference sequence). CDR3 nucleotide sequence: TGTGCCAGTAGTTTCGGACAGGATGGGAACTATGGCTACACCTTC. It specifies CASSFGQDGNYGYTF.

The rearrangement joins TRBV7-2 to TRBJ2-1; 8 bases match TRBD2. With V trimmed by 5 bases and J by 3 bases, 9 bases remained unmatched. The CDR3 is made up of 16 amino acids. Per the germline V gene, CDR1 is SGHTA and CDR2 is FQGNSA. The CDR3 here is CASSPLGSGGYNEQFF. The CDR3 DNA reads as TGTGCCAGCAGCCCTCTGGGGAGCGGGGGCTACAATGAGCAGTTCTTC.

The chain has TRBV11-2 and TRBJ2-7; TRBD1 matches at 10 bases. The germline V gene has CDR1 SGHAT and CDR2 FQNNGV. The CDR3 covers 15 residues. The trim removed 4 bases at V and 4 bases at J, leaving 7 bases unmatched. DNA for the CDR3: TGTGCCAGCAGCTGGCCGGGACAGGGGACGTACGAGCAGTACTTC. It encodes CASSWPGQGTYEQYF. The full variable domain, its missing parts supplied by reference TRBV11-2 and TRBJ2-7, is EAGVAQSPRYKIIEKRQSVAFWCNPISGHATLYWYQQILGQGPKLLIQFQNNGVVDDSQLPKDRFSAERLKGVDSTLKIQPAKLEDSAVYLCASSWPGQGTYEQYFGPGTRLTVT.

J is TRBJ2-1 and V is TRBV20-1; tentatively, D is TRBD2 (6 bases). The germline CDR1 and CDR2 sequences are DFQATT and SNEGSKA (reference sequence). V gave up 6 bases and J gave up 0 bases, with 12 bases separating them. The CDR3 contains 14 residues. The CDR3 nucleotides are TGCAGTGCCAAGGGGAGGAGCTCCTACAATGAGCAGTTCTTC. Translating it yields CSAKGRSSYNEQFF.

This clonotype was counted between two and nine times. The V gene is TRBV20-1, the J gene TRBJ2-1; D unresolved. The CDR3 spans 14 residues. Germline V CDR1 and CDR2: DFQATT, SNEGSKA (reference sequence). V was clipped by 3 bases and J by 2 bases, with 11 bases between them. The CDR3 DNA follows: TGCAGTGCTAGGGAGTACAAAGCCTACAATGAGCAGTTCTTC. As protein: CSAREYKAYNEQFF.

The V call is TRBV5-5, the J call TRBJ2-5; no definite D call. Trimming removed 5 bases from V and 2 bases from J, with 25 bases in between. Per germline, CDR1 SGHKS and CDR2 YYEKEE (reference sequence). This CDR3 is 18 amino acids long. In DNA, the CDR3 is TGTGCCAGCAGTTATGACGTGCCATCCCCGTCCCCACAAGAGACCCAGTACTTC. Residues: CASSYDVPSPSPQETQYF.

The rearrangement uses TRBV4-1 and TRBJ2-5; the D gene could be TRBD1 or TRBD2 (5 bases each). This CDR3 has 15 residues. Germline CDR1 and CDR2: MGHRA and YSYEKL. Trimming removed 3 bases at V and 3 bases at J, with 14 bases between. CDR3 nucleotide sequence: TGCGCCAGCAGCCAGGGCCCGGGACGGAAAGAGACCCAGTACTTC. Its translation: CASSQGPGRKETQYF.

The chain links TRBV12-3 or TRBV12-4 to TRBJ1-2; D is possibly TRBD1 (5 bases). Between the trimmed V and J ends, which lost 5 bases and 4 bases, there was a span of 14 bases. CDR3 length equals 14 residues. The CDR3 nucleotides are TGTGCCAGCAGTCATCGGGGACGGGGCTATGGCTACACCTTC. It is translated as CASSHRGRGYGYTF.

The chain is built from TRBV5-5 and TRBJ1-1; the D is unclear. Germline CDR1 is SGHKS and CDR2 is YYEKEE (reference sequence). The CDR3 spans 14 residues. V was shortened by 0 bases and J by 0 bases, with 6 bases between the two germline ends. DNA of the CDR3: TGTGCCAGCAGCTTGGATGCAATGAACACTGAAGCTTTCTTT. Translating it yields CASSLDAMNTEAFF.

V gene TRBV7-2 combines with J gene TRBJ2-3, with 9 bases fitting TRBD2. Germline V lookup: CDR1 SGHTA, CDR2 FQGNSA. The trim removed 3 bases at V and 0 bases at J, leaving 10 bases unmatched. This CDR3 is 18 amino acids long. The CDR3 protein is CASSFRLAGPPSTDTQYF. DNA of the CDR3: TGTGCCAGCAGCTTTAGGCTAGCGGGGCCACCTAGCACAGATACGCAGTATTTT.

A few counts support this clonotype. The chain has TRBV7-2 and TRBJ1-2; weak D call: TRBD1 (5 bases). Deletions cut 8 bases from V and 9 bases from J, with 19 bases between. The CDR3 runs to 13 residues. Germline-derived CDR1 and CDR2 are SGHTA and FQGNSA. The CDR3 loop is CASQKGQGVRYTF. The CDR3 coding sequence is TGTGCCAGCCAAAAGGGGCAGGGCGTTCGCTACACCTTC.

This clonotype was counted only a few times. The chain joins TRBV5-6 to TRBJ1-2; no clear D. This CDR3 is built from 11 residues. Germline CDR1 and CDR2: SGHDT and YYEEEE. V dropped 0 bases and J dropped 6 bases, with 3 bases sitting between them. CDR3 sequence reads: CASSLDDGYTF. CDR3 DNA sequence: TGTGCCAGCAGCTTGGATGATGGCTACACCTTC.

The CDR3 sequence is CSARDRHGGLWNEQFF. The DNA of the CDR3 is TGCAGTGCTAGAGATAGGCATGGTGGACTCTGGAATGAGCAGTTCTTC. J is TRBJ2-1 and V is TRBV20-1; a possible D gene is TRBD2 (5 bases). The germline V gene has CDR1 DFQATT and CDR2 SNEGSKA (reference sequence). The CDR3 consists of 16 residues. V lost 0 bases and J 7 bases, leaving 19 bases between the germline ends.